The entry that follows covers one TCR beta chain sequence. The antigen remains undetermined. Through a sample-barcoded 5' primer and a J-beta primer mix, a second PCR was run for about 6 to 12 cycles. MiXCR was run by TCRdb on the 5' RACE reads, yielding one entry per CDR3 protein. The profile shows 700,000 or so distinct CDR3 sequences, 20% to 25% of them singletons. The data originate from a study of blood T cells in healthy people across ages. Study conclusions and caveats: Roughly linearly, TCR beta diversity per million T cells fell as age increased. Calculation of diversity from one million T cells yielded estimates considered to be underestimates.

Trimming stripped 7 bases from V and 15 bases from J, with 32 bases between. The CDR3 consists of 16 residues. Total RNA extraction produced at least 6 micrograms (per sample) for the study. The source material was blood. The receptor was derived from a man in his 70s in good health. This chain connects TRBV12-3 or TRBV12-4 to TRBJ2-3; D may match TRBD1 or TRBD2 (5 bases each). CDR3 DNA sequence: TGTGCCAGCACCAAAGGGGCGATTTCTAGCACAGATGCGGAATATTTT. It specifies CASTKGAISSTDAEYF.